A selection of T cell receptor beta chains follows, all from one sample in a study of radiotherapy plus CTLA-4 blockade in lung cancer. Clones were read by immunoSEQ multiplex PCR, and TCRdb kept only the in-frame ones, dropping some. The sample yields 75,000 to 100,000 clones, just over 85% seen once. Material: peripheral blood, obtained from a patient treated with radiotherapy plus ipilimumab. These receptors originate from a human donor with non-small cell lung cancer that progressed on radiotherapy plus ipilimumab. CDR3s include the opening cysteine and the closing phenylalanine or tryptophan. D genes are given only for firm matches. Size is omitted from some rows. Given values are once, few, many or a class for expanded clones.

D gene	V gene	clone size	J gene	CDR3 protein	CDR3 DNA
-	TRBV2	-	TRBJ2-3	CASSPPFTDTQYF	TGTGCCAGCAGTCCACCTTTCACAGATACGCAGTATTTT
-	TRBV11-3	once	TRBJ2-4	CASSLGGDQYF	TGTGCCAGCAGCTTAGGGGGGGATCAGTACTTC
-	TRBV6-1	-	TRBJ1-4	CASRPLAATNEKLFF	TGTGCCAGCAGGCCCTTAGCGGCAACTAATGAAAAACTGTTTTTT
-	TRBV27	-	TRBJ2-7	CASPGHEQYF	TGTGCCAGCCCCGGACACGAGCAGTACTTC
-	TRBV20-1	-	TRBJ2-7	CSARDSYEQYF	TGCAGTGCTAGGGATTCCTACGAGCAGTACTTC
-	TRBV11-2	-	TRBJ2-1	CASSSLSLRSSSYNEQFF	TGTGCCAGCAGCTCCCTAAGTCTTCGTTCTAGCTCCTACAATGAGCAGTTCTTC
TRBD2	TRBV6-1	-	TRBJ2-7	CASRAMGTTYEQYF	TGTGCCAGCAGAGCAATGGGGACTACCTACGAGCAGTACTTC
-	TRBV10-3	-	TRBJ2-1	CAISEFTAPGSSYNEQFF	TGTGCCATCAGTGAATTTACGGCCCCGGGCAGCTCCTACAATGAGCAGTTCTTC
-	TRBV19	-	TRBJ2-1	CASTRLYERAHNEQFF	TGTGCCAGTACCCGGCTCTATGAGCGGGCTCATAATGAGCAGTTCTTC
-	TRBV6-6	-	TRBJ1-1	CASSFGNTEAFF	TGTGCCAGCAGTTTCGGGAACACTGAAGCTTTCTTT
-	TRBV28	-	TRBJ2-2	CASDRNTGELFF	TGTGCCAGCGATAGAAACACCGGGGAGCTGTTTTTT
TRBD1	TRBV15	-	TRBJ2-2	CATSMDRGTGELFF	TGTGCCACCAGCATGGACAGGGGCACCGGGGAGCTGTTTTTT
-	TRBV5-1	-	TRBJ2-5	CASSIGAQGQETQYF	TGCGCCAGCAGCATTGGGGCTCAGGGACAAGAGACCCAGTACTTC
-	TRBV11-2	once	TRBJ2-5	CASSLDTLGTQYF	TGTGCCAGCAGCTTAGACACCCTGGGGACCCAGTACTTC
-	TRBV14	-	TRBJ2-3	CASSQVLGSTDTQYF	TGTGCCAGCAGCCAAGTACTAGGTTCTACAGATACGCAGTATTTT
-	TRBV4-1	-	TRBJ2-1	CASSQVLGEQFF	TGCGCCAGCAGCCAAGTACTAGGTGAGCAGTTCTTC
-	TRBV5-1	once	TRBJ2-7	CASSLVPYEQYF	TGCGCCAGCAGCTTGGTCCCCTACGAGCAGTACTTC
TRBD1	TRBV2	-	TRBJ1-2	CASRGTAGGDSYTF	TGTGCCAGCAGGGGGACAGCGGGAGGTGATAGCTACACCTTC
-	TRBV2	once	TRBJ1-2	CASKRDNYGYTF	TGTGCCAGCAAGAGGGATAACTATGGCTACACCTTC
-	TRBV9	-	TRBJ2-3	CASSVGGSTDTQYF	TGTGCCAGCAGCGTTGGGGGAAGCACAGATACGCAGTATTTT
-	TRBV6-1	-	TRBJ1-2	CASSESRALSHYGYTF	TGTGCCAGCAGTGAGAGCAGGGCACTCTCCCACTATGGCTACACCTTC
-	TRBV2	-	TRBJ2-7	CASKKLEGEQYF	TGTGCCAGCAAAAAACTAGAGGGCGAGCAGTACTTC
-	TRBV6-1	-	TRBJ1-5	CASSELREWSNQPQHF	TGTGCCAGCAGTGAACTTCGGGAATGGAGCAATCAGCCCCAGCATTTT
TRBD2	TRBV4-1	-	TRBJ2-1	CASSQAKAGVVYNEQFF	TGCGCCAGCAGCCAAGCAAAGGCGGGAGTAGTCTACAATGAGCAGTTCTTC
-	TRBV4-1	few	TRBJ2-7	CASSLGSAYEQYF	TGCGCCAGCAGCCTCGGGAGCGCCTACGAGCAGTACTTC
TRBD1	TRBV10-3	-	TRBJ2-2	CAISASGGRTGELFF	TGTGCCATCAGTGCATCAGGGGGCAGAACCGGGGAGCTGTTTTTT
-	TRBV6-4	-	TRBJ2-1	CASSQARTDEQFF	TGTGCCAGCAGCCAGGCCCGCACCGATGAGCAGTTCTTC
-	TRBV25-1	-	TRBJ1-1	CASSSLRGGNTEAFF	TGTGCCAGCAGTAGTTTACGAGGGGGAAACACTGAAGCTTTCTTT
TRBD1	TRBV7-8	-	TRBJ1-1	CASSLAGFLAGGGEGAFF	TGTGCCAGCAGCTTAGCCGGTTTCTTGGCAGGGGGCGGGGAGGGAGCTTTCTTT
-	TRBV27	-	TRBJ2-7	CASSAQYSYEQYF	TGTGCCAGCAGTGCACAGTACTCCTACGAGCAGTACTTC
-	TRBV6-6	-	TRBJ1-2	CASSYSGRDSNYGYTF	TGTGCCAGCAGTTACTCGGGCAGGGACTCTAACTATGGCTACACCTTC
TRBD2	TRBV7-9	-	TRBJ2-7	CASSLMEGLADYEQYF	TGTGCCAGCAGCTTAATGGAAGGACTAGCGGACTACGAGCAGTACTTC
TRBD2	TRBV5-1	-	TRBJ2-1	CASSPRQKLALKWNEQFF	TGCGCCAGCAGCCCAAGACAGAAACTAGCGCTCAAGTGGAATGAGCAGTTCTTC
-	TRBV5-1	once	TRBJ2-1	CASSLAGGNEQFF	TGCGCCAGCAGCTTGGCCGGCGGCAATGAGCAGTTCTTC
TRBD1	TRBV2	-	TRBJ1-3	CASSEGQGRRDTIYF	TGTGCCAGCAGCGAAGGACAGGGTCGAAGAGACACCATATATTTT
-	TRBV2	-	TRBJ1-4	CASSDGYMDEKLFF	TGTGCCAGCAGTGATGGCTATATGGATGAAAAACTGTTTTTT
-	TRBV6-5	-	TRBJ2-5	CASSYSSVEGPRYF	TGTGCCAGCAGTTACTCGAGTGTAGAGGGACCCCGGTACTTC
-	TRBV7-6	once	TRBJ1-1	CASSPTKNTEAFF	TGTGCCAGCAGCCCCACAAAGAACACTGAAGCTTTCTTT